The clone carrying this TCR beta chain has a handful of counts. No antigen is known for it. This entry comes from a study of shared clonotypes between healthy human individuals. Study-wide points: What limited the represented genetic and exposure-history diversity was the small number of donors. Sampling was confined to blood; repertoires within tissues likely differ.

Unmatched junction bases numbered 13, after V lost 4 bases and J lost 3 bases. The CDR3 totals 17 residues. From germline, CDR1 is SGHRS and CDR2 YFSETQ. Using immunoSEQ multiplex PCR, the repertoire was profiled, and TCRdb retains in-frame clones only, with some absent. The sample lists approximately 440,000 clones, approximately 77% occurring once. The TCR originated in a woman aged 35 to 49 in good health. Some clones in this sample may be carry-over from other donors' samples. The sample consisted of PBMCs. The V call is TRBV5-1, the J call TRBJ2-7; 10 nucleotides align to TRBD2. This CDR3 is CASSPAGGTSEIYEQYF. Written as DNA, the CDR3 is TGCGCCAGCAGCCCCGCCGGTGGGACTAGCGAGATCTACGAGCAGTACTTC.